These T cell receptor beta chains were read from a single sample in a study of blood T cell repertoires in COVID-19. Sequenced by immunoSEQ multiplex PCR; TCRdb stores in-frame clones only, minus some. The sample holds 200,000 to 250,000 clones; around 82% are singletons and the top ten take less than 2.5%. The material sequenced was peripheral blood. The receptors were sampled from a woman aged 55-75 years with acute or convalescent COVID-19. Both conserved end residues are part of each CDR3.

v_gene: TRBV2
CDR3aa: CASPRGQETQYF

v_gene: TRBV6-5
CDR3aa: CASSRVEGNNEKLFF

v_gene: TRBV7-2
CDR3aa: CASSLGLTSTDTQYF

v_gene: TRBV12-3/TRBV12-4
CDR3aa: CASSWGEPTQYF

v_gene: TRBV7-9
CDR3aa: CASSSRLQGEYF

v_gene: TRBV12-5
CDR3aa: CASGWGGESNSPLHF

v_gene: TRBV5-1
CDR3aa: CASSQDRVYEQYF

v_gene: TRBV4-1
CDR3aa: CASSQVAGWTNEKLFF

v_gene: TRBV27
CDR3aa: CASSPGGPYNEQFF

v_gene: TRBV7-8
CDR3aa: CASSKAVYEQYF

v_gene: TRBV4-2
CDR3aa: CASSQGGNYGYTF

v_gene: TRBV3-1/TRBV3-2
CDR3aa: CASSLGRGANTEAFF

v_gene: TRBV29-1
CDR3aa: CSVVTGNYGYTF

v_gene: TRBV21-1
CDR3aa: CASSKGKIRLAKNIQYF

v_gene: TRBV6-2/TRBV6-3
CDR3aa: CASSGRTYGYTF

v_gene: TRBV13
CDR3aa: CASSLRGSSGYGYTF

v_gene: TRBV4-1
CDR3aa: CASSQASSGGGLDTQYF

v_gene: TRBV30
CDR3aa: CAWNRRSANYGYTF

v_gene: TRBV5-1
CDR3aa: CASSLETTGQGGSPLHF

v_gene: TRBV2
CDR3aa: CASSGGLSNTEAFF

v_gene: TRBV5-6
CDR3aa: CASSSGATNEKLFF

v_gene: TRBV5-8
CDR3aa: CASKAAGPSYEQYF

v_gene: TRBV5-4
CDR3aa: CASSLATGDNSPLHF

v_gene: TRBV12-3/TRBV12-4
CDR3aa: CASSGGASYEQFF

v_gene: TRBV7-8
CDR3aa: CASSLRDSDEQYF

v_gene: TRBV12-5
CDR3aa: CASGRRMGTEAFF

v_gene: TRBV2
CDR3aa: CASSEWQGANQPQHF

v_gene: TRBV5-1
CDR3aa: CASSLDLRDYGYTF

v_gene: TRBV14
CDR3aa: CASSQVGWGRTEAFF

v_gene: TRBV6-5
CDR3aa: CASSLGQLNTEAFF

v_gene: TRBV27
CDR3aa: CASKPGQGFTNEKLFF

v_gene: TRBV7-9
CDR3aa: CASSLPPGQGLLSGNTIYF

v_gene: TRBV11-1
CDR3aa: CASSLTAGNTEAFF

v_gene: TRBV5-1
CDR3aa: CASSFEGGTTDTQYF

v_gene: TRBV6-5
CDR3aa: CASSSGLSTDTQYF

v_gene: TRBV6-2/TRBV6-3
CDR3aa: CASSYSLQANGPGELFF

v_gene: TRBV30
CDR3aa: CAGSTGNNYGYTF

v_gene: TRBV5-5
CDR3aa: CASSLEVTIAGYGYTF

v_gene: TRBV5-1
CDR3aa: CASSSPGNEQYF

v_gene: TRBV19
CDR3aa: CASSLTWNQPQHF

v_gene: TRBV2
CDR3aa: CASGRYSGNTIYF

v_gene: TRBV2
CDR3aa: CASSELRRYEAFF

v_gene: TRBV15
CDR3aa: CATSGRRGNNEKLFF

v_gene: TRBV5-1
CDR3aa: CASSLGQGVYGYTF

v_gene: TRBV19
CDR3aa: CASSMASYGYTF

v_gene: TRBV6-1
CDR3aa: CASSEVGQGNSPLHF

v_gene: TRBV19
CDR3aa: CASSISSSGNTIYF

v_gene: TRBV5-4
CDR3aa: CASSPGPDYYGYTF

v_gene: TRBV4-1
CDR3aa: CASSIKPGGSYEQYF

v_gene: TRBV10-3
CDR3aa: CAISESRDSEQFF

v_gene: TRBV28
CDR3aa: CASCQGRGQLHF

v_gene: TRBV19
CDR3aa: CASSISPGLEGGTQYF

v_gene: TRBV3-1/TRBV3-2
CDR3aa: CASSQVTGRTEAFF

v_gene: TRBV5-1
CDR3aa: CASSLGQGHSPLHF

v_gene: TRBV28
CDR3aa: CASSLEWQVNQPQHF

v_gene: TRBV29-1
CDR3aa: CSVLGTGAVEKLFF

v_gene: TRBV13
CDR3aa: CASRWGPRYGHYQPQHF